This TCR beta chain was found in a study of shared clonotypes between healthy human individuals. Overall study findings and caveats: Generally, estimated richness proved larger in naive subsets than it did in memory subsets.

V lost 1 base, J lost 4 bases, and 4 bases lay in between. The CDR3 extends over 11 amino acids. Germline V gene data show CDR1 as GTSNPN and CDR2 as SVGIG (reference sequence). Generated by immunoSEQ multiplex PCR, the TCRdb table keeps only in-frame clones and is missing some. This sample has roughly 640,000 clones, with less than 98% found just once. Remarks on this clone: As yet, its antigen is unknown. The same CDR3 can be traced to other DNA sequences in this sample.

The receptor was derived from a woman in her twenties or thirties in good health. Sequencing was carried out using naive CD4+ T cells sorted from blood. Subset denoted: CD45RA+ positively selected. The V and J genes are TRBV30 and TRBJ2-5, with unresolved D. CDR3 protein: CAWSGGETQYF. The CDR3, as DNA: TGTGCCTGGAGTGGGGGAGAGACCCAGTACTTC.